The present T cell receptor beta chain was sequenced within a study of neoadjuvant nivolumab and ipilimumab in lung cancer. Study-wide results and caveats: Only a single major-pathologic-response sample was available for clonality analysis.

CDR1 is GTSNPN, CDR2 SVGIG, per germline (reference sequence). The V and J ends lost 8 bases and 0 bases respectively, with 17 bases between them. CDR3 length: 14 residues. Using immunoSEQ multiplex PCR, the repertoire was profiled, and TCRdb retains in-frame clones only, with some absent. The sample consists of some 37,000 clones, about 91% of them appearing once. As concerns this clone: Its antigen is unknown.

The sequence derives from an adult with non-small cell lung cancer. J is TRBJ2-7 and V is TRBV30; maybe TRBD2 (6 bases). The sample consisted of peripheral blood, taken before neoadjuvant nivolumab, alone or with ipilimumab. The CDR3 DNA reads TGTGCCCCCACTAATCCCGGGAGCTCCTACGAGCAGTACTTC. Protein sequence: CAPTNPGSSYEQYF.